This T cell receptor (beta chain) was observed in a study of blood T cell repertoires in COVID-19 (dated by TCRdb to 2020 to 2022). Study-level background: The collaborator samples originated in the United States, Italy and Spain and spanned the acute and convalescent phases of COVID-19. The prospective study material was composed of cDNA or gDNA derived from T cells, B-cell-depleted T cells, or PBMCs. Deeply sampled blood TCRbeta repertoires from subjects exposed to, actively infected with, or recovered from COVID-19 were included in the dataset. The repertoires were released in a freely available public database intended as a resource for research on the immune response to SARS-CoV-2. Samples came from the ongoing ImmuneRACE study (first 160 participants) plus 1,254 subjects from 6 global collaborators. A de-identified subject ID, COVID-19 status, age in years and sex were almost always included in the sample metadata. Where available, HLA class I and class II types were taken from metadata supplied by the sample provider and were not determined by assay-based typing.

TCRbeta CDR3 regions were amplified from genomic DNA by means of the immunoSEQ Assay, a bias-controlled multiplex PCR. The paper's data handling went like this. Nucleated cell counts per sample were estimated from amplification of reference gene primers within the assay. To quantify the absolute abundance of each unique TCRbeta CDR3 rearrangement, sequence reads were collapsed and filtered. For each sample, productive Simpson clonality was calculated by taking the square root of Simpson's diversity index across productive rearrangements. The immuneACCESS repertoire file appears here via TCRdb, limited to in-frame rearrangements. These files lack a portion of the clones; in checked studies, under half of the deficit traces to unresolved V genes, and the cause of the others is not known. V and J calls and clone size are as listed in that table; D and trimming were resolved from the DNA. The sample records 540,000 or so clones, 70% to 90% of which are singletons. Around 8% of the sample is in the top ten clones.

The full study reports these points: The amount of clinical and demographic metadata varied by source and participant and was provided uncurated.

One collaborating source in Seattle enrolled patients while the patients were actively infected and followed the patients over time throughout the course of disease. Collaborating institutions collected whole blood in K2EDTA tubes following their own protocols. For TCRbeta analysis, collaborator samples were shipped as frozen whole blood, as isolated PBMCs, or as DNA extracted from either sample type. As to this clone: This clone's antigen is unknown. The sample holds no much larger clone one base away, and base qualities are not on file.

What was sequenced was peripheral blood. This clonotype originated in a woman aged 45-60 years with COVID-19, enrolled during active disease.

The nucleotide sequence reads as follows: TGTGCCAGCAGCGGGGGACAGGGGTTTGCCGGGGAGCTGTTTTTT. The translation is CASSGGQGFAGELFF. The rearranged chain carries TRBV9 and TRBJ2-2, and 10 bases in between align with TRBD1. Relative to germline, V is missing 3 bases and J is missing 6 bases, with 5 bases of the junction outside any gene match. The germline V gene specifies SGDLS as CDR1 and YYNGEE as CDR2. Its CDR3 holds 15 amino acids, cysteine through phenylalanine. Only CDR3 DNA is held: 45 bases, read in frame from base 1.